What follows describes a single T cell receptor (beta chain). The entry originates in a study of control samples from healthy donors and cancer patients. The CDR3 runs to 13 residues. V trimming: 6 bases; J trimming: 16 bases; junction bases outside the gene matches: 14. From germline, CDR1 is MDHEN and CDR2 SYDVKM. The data were produced by immunoSEQ multiplex PCR, yet TCRdb's version contains in-frame clones alone and is incomplete. Of some 200,000 clones listed, about 93% are singletons. Sequencing was carried out using blood. The chain combines TRBV28 with TRBJ1-3, with TRBD1 identical over 8 bases. This receptor was taken from a man aged 45-65 years in good health. The CDR3 nucleotides read TGTGCCAGCAGCCATTACATCCTGGACAGGGTGTATTTT. Its protein is CASSHYILDRVYF.